A selection of T cell receptor beta chains follows, all from one sample in a study of shared clonotypes between healthy human individuals. Here immunoSEQ multiplex PCR was the method, and the copy in TCRdb shows in-frame clones only, minus some. Seen here are roughly 760,000 clones, about 74% observed once, and the top ten hold roughly 1.7%. The sample comprised memory CD4+ T cells sorted from blood. The receptor source for this set is a woman aged 25 to 39 in good health. Both conserved end residues are part of each CDR3. The D gene is left open where the match is weak. Clone sizes are given selectively: once, few, many, or a class where the clone is expanded.

V	D	size	J	DNA	CDR3
TRBV6-1	.	.	TRBJ1-2	TGTGCCAGCAGCAACAGGGTCGGCTACACCTTC	CASSNRVGYTF
TRBV19	.	few	TRBJ2-5	TGTGCCAGTGGATCAATACAGGGTGGGGTGGAGACCCAGTACTTC	CASGSIQGGVETQYF
TRBV5-1	.	.	TRBJ2-3	TGCGCCAGCAGCTCCCAAGATACGCAGTATTTT	CASSSQDTQYF
TRBV5-6	.	.	TRBJ1-3	TGTGCCAGCAGCTTGTACGGTACGCAGGGAGTAAACACCATATATTTT	CASSLYGTQGVNTIYF
TRBV27	TRBD1	.	TRBJ1-2	TGTGCCAGCAGTTCGTCGGGACAGGGAAACTATGGCTACACCTTC	CASSSSGQGNYGYTF
TRBV5-1	.	.	TRBJ2-3	TGCGCCAGCAGATTTCTTCGGGGGGCGGAAGATACGCAGTATTTT	CASRFLRGAEDTQYF
TRBV11-2	.	.	TRBJ2-3	TGTGCCAGCAGCCAAAGATGGACTAGCACAGATACGCAGTATTTT	CASSQRWTSTDTQYF
TRBV4-1	TRBD1	few	TRBJ2-5	TGCGCCAGCAGCTATTCCGGGACAGGGCGGTCTGGGGACCCCAGGGAGACCCAGTACTTC	CASSYSGTGRSGDPRETQYF
TRBV2	.	.	TRBJ2-7	TGTGCCAGCAGTCGGGGCGAGCAGTACTTC	CASSRGEQYF
TRBV28	.	.	TRBJ1-2	TGTGCCAGCAGCGACAGCCAGGGGTTCTCTGGCTACACCTTC	CASSDSQGFSGYTF
TRBV5-1	TRBD1	few	TRBJ1-1	TGCGCCAGCAGCCCACAGGGGGCGGCCACTGAAGCTTTCTTT	CASSPQGAATEAFF
TRBV7-9	.	.	TRBJ1-2	TGTGCCAGCAGCTCCCATTGGGGCCGGGCGGGGACCTCCCATGGCTACACCTTC	CASSSHWGRAGTSHGYTF
TRBV5-1	.	.	TRBJ2-5	TGCGCCATCCCTCCCCTGACTAGTCAGGACCAAGGGACCCAGTACTTC	CAIPPLTSQDQGTQYF
TRBV11-2	TRBD1	.	TRBJ2-7	TGTGCCAGCAGCTCTTCTTCAGGGGGCTACGAGCAGTACTTC	CASSSSSGGYEQYF